These T cell receptor beta chains were read from a single sample in a study of CD8 T cells in ankylosing spondylitis. In TCRdb, the 5' RACE reads were re-called with MiXCR into one record per CDR3 protein. The sample holds a few hundred thousand distinct CDR3 sequences, around 20% seen once. The material sequenced was blood, either unsorted or a sorted T cell fraction (not recorded which). The receptor source for this set is a male donor with ankylosing spondylitis. The CDR3 runs from the conserved cysteine through the conserved F or W. The order of the fields is clone size, J gene, D gene, V gene, CDR3 protein, CDR3 DNA. The D gene is left open where the match is weak. Clone size appears in some rows only: once, few, many, or a class for an expanded clone.

clone_size: few; j_call: TRBJ1-1; d_call: NA; v_call: TRBV4-2; cdr3_aa: CASSQARADGTEAFF; cdr3_nt: TGTGCCAGCAGCCAAGCCAGAGCAGACGGGACTGAAGCTTTCTTT
clone_size: few; j_call: TRBJ2-3; d_call: TRBD1; v_call: TRBV7-9; cdr3_aa: CASSLASGTGEDTQYF; cdr3_nt: TGTGCCAGCAGCTTAGCCTCCGGGACAGGGGAAGATACGCAGTATTTT
clone_size: NA; j_call: TRBJ2-3; d_call: TRBD2; v_call: TRBV9; cdr3_aa: CASSVALAGPGVADTQYF; cdr3_nt: TGTGCCAGCAGCGTAGCGCTAGCGGGACCAGGGGTAGCAGATACGCAGTATTTT
clone_size: NA; j_call: TRBJ2-7; d_call: NA; v_call: TRBV27; cdr3_aa: CASSSGPSPYEQYF; cdr3_nt: TGTGCCAGCAGTAGCGGGCCCTCCCCCTACGAGCAGTACTTC
clone_size: few; j_call: TRBJ2-1; d_call: TRBD1; v_call: TRBV25-1; cdr3_aa: CASSGLNRGRHNEQFF; cdr3_nt: TGTGCCAGCAGTGGGCTGAACAGGGGTCGGCACAATGAGCAGTTCTTC
clone_size: NA; j_call: TRBJ2-1; d_call: TRBD2; v_call: TRBV20-1; cdr3_aa: CSARVAGGSYNEQFF; cdr3_nt: TGCAGTGCTAGGGTAGCGGGCGGCTCCTACAATGAGCAGTTCTTC
clone_size: few; j_call: TRBJ2-7; d_call: TRBD2; v_call: TRBV7-9; cdr3_aa: CASSPRTSHEQYF; cdr3_nt: TGTGCCAGCAGCCCCAGGACTAGCCACGAGCAGTACTTC
clone_size: NA; j_call: TRBJ2-7; d_call: NA; v_call: TRBV29-1; cdr3_aa: CSVTGMPSYEQYF; cdr3_nt: TGCAGCGTTACGGGGATGCCATCCTACGAGCAGTACTTC
clone_size: NA; j_call: TRBJ2-3; d_call: NA; v_call: TRBV30; cdr3_aa: CAWTPGSPTQYF; cdr3_nt: TGTGCCTGGACCCCGGGATCCCCTACGCAGTATTTT
clone_size: NA; j_call: TRBJ2-7; d_call: NA; v_call: TRBV6-1; cdr3_aa: CASSGGQGGYEQYF; cdr3_nt: TGTGCCAGCAGTGGGGGTCAAGGCGGCTACGAGCAGTACTTC
clone_size: many; j_call: TRBJ1-2; d_call: NA; v_call: TRBV29-1; cdr3_aa: CSVTDYDGYTF; cdr3_nt: TGCAGCGTTACGGACTACGATGGCTACACCTTC
clone_size: few; j_call: TRBJ2-5; d_call: NA; v_call: TRBV6-2/TRBV6-3; cdr3_aa: CASSYTGWQETQYF; cdr3_nt: TGTGCCAGCAGTTACACGGGCTGGCAAGAGACCCAGTACTTC
clone_size: many; j_call: TRBJ1-1; d_call: TRBD1; v_call: TRBV30; cdr3_aa: CAWSLDRDTEAFF; cdr3_nt: TGTGCCTGGAGTCTTGACAGGGACACTGAAGCTTTCTTT
clone_size: few; j_call: TRBJ1-4; d_call: TRBD1; v_call: TRBV7-2; cdr3_aa: CASSPGTGNEKLFF; cdr3_nt: TGTGCCAGCAGCCCCGGGACAGGCAATGAAAAACTGTTTTTT
clone_size: few; j_call: TRBJ2-1; d_call: NA; v_call: TRBV5-4; cdr3_aa: CASSSPGSDEQFF; cdr3_nt: TGTGCCAGCAGCTCCCCCGGGAGTGATGAGCAGTTCTTC
clone_size: few; j_call: TRBJ2-3; d_call: NA; v_call: TRBV11-2; cdr3_aa: CASSLFLGDTQYF; cdr3_nt: TGTGCCAGCAGCTTATTCCTAGGAGATACGCAGTATTTT
clone_size: NA; j_call: TRBJ2-1; d_call: TRBD2; v_call: TRBV7-9; cdr3_aa: CASSWTSGQGDEQFF; cdr3_nt: TGTGCCAGCAGCTGGACTAGCGGGCAGGGGGATGAGCAGTTCTTC
clone_size: few; j_call: TRBJ1-4; d_call: NA; v_call: TRBV5-1; cdr3_aa: CASSSEGQYNEKLFF; cdr3_nt: TGCGCCAGCAGCTCGGAAGGACAATATAATGAAAAACTGTTTTTT
clone_size: NA; j_call: TRBJ1-2; d_call: NA; v_call: TRBV4-1; cdr3_aa: CASSPQPGTANGYTF; cdr3_nt: TGCGCCAGCAGCCCCCAACCCGGGACGGCAAATGGCTACACCTTC
clone_size: NA; j_call: TRBJ2-1; d_call: NA; v_call: TRBV20-1; cdr3_aa: CSARGLEVHEQFF; cdr3_nt: TGCAGTGCTAGAGGTCTAGAAGTACATGAGCAGTTCTTC
clone_size: few; j_call: TRBJ2-1; d_call: NA; v_call: TRBV4-3; cdr3_aa: CASSQDLDYRANEQLF; cdr3_nt: TGCGCCAGCAGCCAAGATCTGGACTACCGGGCCAATGAGCAGTTATTC
clone_size: few; j_call: TRBJ1-6; d_call: NA; v_call: TRBV7-9; cdr3_aa: CASSLGKEPLHF; cdr3_nt: TGTGCCAGCAGCTTAGGGAAAGAACCCCTCCACTTT
clone_size: NA; j_call: TRBJ2-1; d_call: NA; v_call: TRBV6-5; cdr3_aa: CASSYSNRGAYNEQFF; cdr3_nt: TGTGCCAGCAGTTACTCGAACCGGGGAGCTTACAATGAGCAGTTCTTC
clone_size: NA; j_call: TRBJ2-7; d_call: TRBD1; v_call: TRBV29-1; cdr3_aa: CSVEGTGYNYEQYF; cdr3_nt: TGCAGCGTTGAAGGGACAGGGTATAACTACGAGCAGTACTTC
clone_size: few; j_call: TRBJ2-3; d_call: TRBD2; v_call: TRBV7-3; cdr3_aa: CASSLTGGMLDTQYF; cdr3_nt: TGTGCCAGCAGCTTAACGGGAGGGATGTTAGATACGCAGTATTTT
clone_size: few; j_call: TRBJ2-3; d_call: NA; v_call: TRBV27; cdr3_aa: CASTLADTQYF; cdr3_nt: TGTGCCAGCACCCTGGCAGATACGCAGTATTTT
clone_size: few; j_call: TRBJ2-7; d_call: TRBD1; v_call: TRBV14; cdr3_aa: CASSQPGQTYEQYF; cdr3_nt: TGTGCCAGCAGCCAGCCGGGACAGACCTACGAGCAGTACTTC
clone_size: NA; j_call: TRBJ2-1; d_call: NA; v_call: TRBV29-1; cdr3_aa: CSVEDPGVDSSYNEQFF; cdr3_nt: TGCAGCGTTGAAGATCCCGGGGTCGACAGCTCCTACAATGAGCAGTTCTTC
clone_size: NA; j_call: TRBJ1-2; d_call: NA; v_call: TRBV27; cdr3_aa: CASSFGGLGGYTF; cdr3_nt: TGTGCCAGCAGTTTCGGGGGGCTTGGTGGCTACACCTTC
clone_size: NA; j_call: TRBJ2-1; d_call: NA; v_call: TRBV6-4; cdr3_aa: CASSDPARGFNEQFF; cdr3_nt: TGTGCCAGCAGTGACCCGGCCCGAGGGTTCAATGAGCAGTTCTTC
clone_size: few; j_call: TRBJ2-1; d_call: NA; v_call: TRBV27; cdr3_aa: CASSTDGGAYNEQFF; cdr3_nt: TGTGCCAGCAGTACGGACGGGGGAGCCTACAATGAGCAGTTCTTC
clone_size: many; j_call: TRBJ2-7; d_call: TRBD1; v_call: TRBV12-3/TRBV12-4; cdr3_aa: CASSLPPTGNYEQYF; cdr3_nt: TGTGCCAGCAGTCTCCCTCCGACAGGGAATTACGAGCAGTACTTC
clone_size: few; j_call: TRBJ2-2; d_call: TRBD1; v_call: TRBV7-9; cdr3_aa: CASSPPGQWNTGELFF; cdr3_nt: TGTGCCAGCAGCCCTCCGGGACAGTGGAACACCGGGGAGCTGTTTTTT
clone_size: few; j_call: TRBJ2-3; d_call: NA; v_call: TRBV25-1; cdr3_aa: CASSDPATDTQYF; cdr3_nt: TGTGCCAGCAGTGATCCGGCCACAGATACGCAGTATTTT
clone_size: NA; j_call: TRBJ2-2; d_call: NA; v_call: TRBV24-1; cdr3_aa: CATSDAQGPGELFF; cdr3_nt: TGTGCCACCAGTGATGCCCAGGGCCCCGGGGAGCTGTTTTTT
clone_size: many; j_call: TRBJ1-1; d_call: NA; v_call: TRBV6-5; cdr3_aa: CASSYGGTEAFF; cdr3_nt: TGTGCCAGCAGTTACGGGGGCACTGAAGCTTTCTTT
clone_size: NA; j_call: TRBJ2-7; d_call: NA; v_call: TRBV27; cdr3_aa: CASSSPLGYEQYF; cdr3_nt: TGTGCCAGCAGTTCCCCCCTCGGGTACGAGCAGTACTTC
clone_size: NA; j_call: TRBJ2-7; d_call: TRBD2; v_call: TRBV29-1; cdr3_aa: CSVETGTSAGEQYF; cdr3_nt: TGCAGCGTTGAGACCGGGACTAGCGCCGGCGAGCAGTACTTC
clone_size: few; j_call: TRBJ2-7; d_call: NA; v_call: TRBV20-1; cdr3_aa: CSARGDESYEQYF; cdr3_nt: TGCAGTGCTAGAGGGGACGAATCCTACGAGCAGTACTTC
clone_size: NA; j_call: TRBJ2-5; d_call: NA; v_call: TRBV30; cdr3_aa: CAWSTGPVETQYF; cdr3_nt: TGTGCCTGGAGTACCGGGCCAGTGGAGACCCAGTACTTC
clone_size: NA; j_call: TRBJ2-7; d_call: NA; v_call: TRBV5-1; cdr3_aa: CASRSGHEQYF; cdr3_nt: TGCGCCAGCAGGTCCGGACACGAGCAGTACTTC
clone_size: NA; j_call: TRBJ1-1; d_call: NA; v_call: TRBV7-9; cdr3_aa: CASSLAGGAYTEAFF; cdr3_nt: TGTGCCAGCAGCTTAGCCGGGGGGGCCTACACTGAAGCTTTCTTT
clone_size: few; j_call: TRBJ2-2; d_call: NA; v_call: TRBV29-1; cdr3_aa: CSVEDRVSPGELFF; cdr3_nt: TGCAGCGTTGAAGATCGGGTCTCGCCCGGGGAGCTGTTTTTT
clone_size: few; j_call: TRBJ2-3; d_call: TRBD2; v_call: TRBV29-1; cdr3_aa: CSGHIEAGGVVDTQYF; cdr3_nt: TGCAGCGGCCACATTGAAGCGGGGGGGGTCGTAGATACGCAGTATTTT
clone_size: NA; j_call: TRBJ2-7; d_call: TRBD2; v_call: TRBV7-3; cdr3_aa: CASSSNGGDGEQYF; cdr3_nt: TGTGCCAGCAGCTCTAATGGGGGGGACGGGGAGCAGTACTTC
clone_size: NA; j_call: TRBJ1-4; d_call: TRBD1; v_call: TRBV3-1; cdr3_aa: CASSQAGTGGEKLFF; cdr3_nt: TGTGCCAGCAGCCAAGCCGGGACAGGGGGGGAAAAACTGTTTTTT
clone_size: few; j_call: TRBJ2-3; d_call: TRBD2; v_call: TRBV4-2; cdr3_aa: CASSQLAGVKDTQYF; cdr3_nt: TGTGCCAGCAGCCAACTAGCGGGAGTGAAAGATACGCAGTATTTT
clone_size: many; j_call: TRBJ2-1; d_call: TRBD2; v_call: TRBV20-1; cdr3_aa: CSARGLGTSGNYNEQFF; cdr3_nt: TGCAGTGCTAGAGGCCTCGGCACTAGCGGGAATTACAATGAGCAGTTCTTC
clone_size: NA; j_call: TRBJ2-7; d_call: NA; v_call: TRBV28; cdr3_aa: CASSLPYRATYEQYF; cdr3_nt: TGTGCCAGCAGTTTACCTTACAGGGCCACCTACGAGCAGTACTTC
clone_size: NA; j_call: TRBJ2-2; d_call: TRBD2; v_call: TRBV20-1; cdr3_aa: CSAGTTSGQNTGELFF; cdr3_nt: TGCAGTGCTGGAACGACTAGCGGGCAGAACACCGGGGAGCTGTTTTTT
clone_size: NA; j_call: TRBJ1-2; d_call: NA; v_call: TRBV7-2; cdr3_aa: CASGRQDFYGYTF; cdr3_nt: TGTGCCAGCGGTAGACAGGACTTTTATGGCTACACCTTC
clone_size: NA; j_call: TRBJ2-7; d_call: NA; v_call: TRBV10-3; cdr3_aa: CAISESVDTSYEQYF; cdr3_nt: TGTGCCATCAGTGAGTCGGTCGACACATCCTACGAGCAGTACTTC
clone_size: many; j_call: TRBJ1-6; d_call: TRBD1; v_call: TRBV4-1; cdr3_aa: CASSQDSRDSFNSPLHF; cdr3_nt: TGCGCCAGCAGCCAAGATTCCCGGGACAGCTTTAATTCACCCCTCCACTTT